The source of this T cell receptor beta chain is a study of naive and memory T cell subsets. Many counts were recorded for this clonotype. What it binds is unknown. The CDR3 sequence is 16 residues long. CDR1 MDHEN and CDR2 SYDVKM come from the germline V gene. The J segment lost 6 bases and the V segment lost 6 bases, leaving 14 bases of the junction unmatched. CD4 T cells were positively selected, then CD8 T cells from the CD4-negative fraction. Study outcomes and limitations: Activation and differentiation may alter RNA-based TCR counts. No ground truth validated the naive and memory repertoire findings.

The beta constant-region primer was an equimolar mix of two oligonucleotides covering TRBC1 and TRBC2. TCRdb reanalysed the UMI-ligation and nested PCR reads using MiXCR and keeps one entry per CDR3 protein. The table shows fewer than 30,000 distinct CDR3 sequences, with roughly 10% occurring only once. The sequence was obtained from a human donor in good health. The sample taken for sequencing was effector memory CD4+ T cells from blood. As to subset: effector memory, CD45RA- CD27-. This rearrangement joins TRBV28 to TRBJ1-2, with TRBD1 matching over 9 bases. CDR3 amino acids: CASRTKQGARSDGYTF. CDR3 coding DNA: TGTGCCAGCAGGACGAAACAGGGGGCGCGCTCTGATGGCTACACCTTC.